Listed here are 32 T cell receptor beta chains from one sample, sequenced in a study of PD-1 blockade in classical Hodgkin lymphoma. Libraries were prepared by immunoSEQ multiplex PCR; TCRdb keeps only in-frame clonotypes and omits some of them. Among fewer than 30,000 clones listed, around four fifths were seen once. There was relapse after autologous stem cell transplantation in every patient, and there was variation in brentuximab vedotin exposure. The sample was peripheral blood mononuclear cells (PBMCs), taken before the second cycle of nivolumab. All receptors come from a human donor with classical Hodgkin lymphoma.

The J gene is TRBJ2-6, the V gene TRBV19; no reliable D call. The CDR3 extends over 14 amino acids. Germline assignment: CDR1 LNHDA and CDR2 SQIVND (reference sequence). The ends were cut back, 7 bases at V and 0 bases at J, with 7 bases in the middle. In DNA, the CDR3 is TGTGCCAGTAACAAGGTCTCTGGGGCCAACGTCCTGACTTTC. This translates into CASNKVSGANVLTF.

The chain combines TRBV14 with TRBJ1-1; 9 bases are a match to TRBD1. J gave up 6 bases and V 4 bases, and 6 bases lay outside the gene matches. Germline assignment: CDR1 SGHDN and CDR2 FVKESK. The CDR3 spans 14 residues. This CDR3 reads CASSPTGGWAEAFF. In DNA, the CDR3 is TGTGCCAGCAGCCCCACAGGGGGCTGGGCTGAAGCTTTCTTT.

Regarding this clone: Other nucleotide sequences from this sample produce the same CDR3. The chain combines TRBV7-8 with TRBJ1-5, with 10 bases aligning to TRBD1. The J segment lost 11 bases and the V segment lost 3 bases, leaving 10 bases of the junction unmatched. The CDR3 is 15 amino acids. Per germline, CDR1 SGHVS and CDR2 FQNEAQ. CDR3 amino acids: CASSLTGGSPMAQHF. The CDR3 bases are TGTGCCAGCAGCTTGACAGGGGGCTCCCCCATGGCCCAGCATTTT.

The chain links TRBV7-2 to TRBJ1-4; a possible D gene is TRBD1 (5 bases). The CDR3 has 12 residues. V was clipped by 3 bases and J by 10 bases, with 9 bases between them. Per germline, CDR1 SGHTA and CDR2 FQGNSA. CDR3 DNA sequence: TGTGCCAGCAGCTTCCGGGGCTCAAAACTGTTTTTT. Protein product: CASSFRGSKLFF.

This chain links TRBV29-1 with TRBJ2-3; D is possibly TRBD1 (6 bases). Trimming shortened V by 0 bases and J by 6 bases, and 10 bases separated the two germline ends. Germline CDR1 and CDR2: SQVTM and ANQGSEA. The CDR3 runs to 13 residues. CDR3: CSVEEGAEDTQYF. Written as DNA, the CDR3 is TGCAGCGTTGAAGAGGGGGCGGAGGATACGCAGTATTTT.

The chain uses TRBV7-8 and TRBJ2-3; 7 nucleotides agree with TRBD2. The CDR3 sequence is 17 residues long. CDR1 and CDR2 from the germline V gene are SGHVS and FQNEAQ. V trimming: 4 bases; J trimming: 1 base; junction bases outside the gene matches: 11. The CDR3 sequence is CASSSIPSAGRTDTQYF. The DNA for the CDR3 is TGTGCCAGCAGCTCCATACCCTCAGCGGGGCGCACAGATACGCAGTATTTT.

This clone has only a few counts. V and J are TRBV10-3 and TRBJ1-6; D is unclear. V was clipped by 7 bases and J by 7 bases, with 11 bases between them. The V gene's germline CDR1 is ENHRY and CDR2 SYGVKD. The CDR3 sequence is 13 residues long. CDR3 bases: TGTGCCATCACAGGCGCGGCCAATTCACCCCTCCACTTT. It encodes CAITGAANSPLHF.

J is TRBJ2-2 and V is TRBV30, with D possibly TRBD1 on 5 matching bases. Germline V gene data show CDR1 as GTSNPN and CDR2 as SVGIG (reference sequence). The CDR3 runs to 12 residues. The germline V and J ends were trimmed by 2 bases and 7 bases, with 8 bases remaining between them. CDR3: CAWSQGGGELFF. DNA of the CDR3: TGTGCCTGGAGTCAGGGTGGCGGGGAGCTGTTTTTT. The whole variable domain, remainder taken from reference TRBV30 and TRBJ2-2, is SQTIHQWPATLVQPVGSPLSLECTVEGTSNPNLYWYRQAAGRGLQLLFYSVGIGQISSEVPQNLSASRPQDRQFILSSKKLLLSDSGFYLCAWSQGGGELFFGEGSRLTVL.

This clone showed up just once. The J gene is TRBJ2-5, the V gene TRBV10-3; 8 bases are shared with TRBD1. The J call is uncertain, as TRBJ2-7 better fits the DNA end. This CDR3 region has 15 residues. The V gene's germline CDR1 is ENHRY and CDR2 SYGVKD. The CDR3 region has the DNA TGTGCCATCAGTGCTGGACAGGGATGGGCCTACGAGCAGTACTTC. This translates into CAISAGQGWAYEQYF.

The V gene is TRBV5-4, the J gene TRBJ2-2, with 7 bases lining up with TRBD2. V lost 4 bases and J lost 4; bases outside the gene matches: 7. Germline loops: CDR1 SGHNT, CDR2 YYREEE (reference sequence). This CDR3 is built from 15 residues. DNA of the CDR3: TGTGCCAGCAGCCCCGGGGTAGCGGGCACCGGGGAGCTGTTTTTT. Its protein product is CASSPGVAGTGELFF.

The chain couples TRBV5-1 to TRBJ2-5; no reliable D call. Germline V gives CDR1 SGHRS, CDR2 YFSETQ. V gave up 0 bases and J gave up 5 bases, with 11 bases separating them. CDR3 length: 14 residues. The CDR3 loop reads CASSLEWIGETQYF. DNA of the CDR3: TGCGCCAGCAGCTTGGAATGGATTGGGGAGACCCAGTACTTC.

The chain recombines TRBV28 with TRBJ2-3; D not resolved. CDR1 and CDR2 from the germline V gene are MDHEN and SYDVKM. There are 14 residues in the CDR3. V was trimmed by 7 bases and J by 0 bases, leaving 11 bases between them. In DNA form, the CDR3 reads TGTGCCAGCACTGGGCCTCAGAGCACAGATACGCAGTATTTT. The encoded protein is CASTGPQSTDTQYF.

The chain combines TRBV11-3 with TRBJ1-6; D gene unclear. V was trimmed by 1 base and J by 11 bases, leaving 12 bases between them. The CDR3 extends over 14 amino acids. Germline V gene lookup returns CDR1 SGHNT and CDR2 YENEEA. CDR3 region: CASSLARSGTPLHF. DNA of the CDR3: TGTGCCAGCAGCTTAGCGAGGTCGGGGACACCCCTCCACTTT.

By share, this clone counts as medium-sized. CDR3 DNA sequence: TGTGCCAGCAGCTTGATGACTAGCGGGGGGGGAGATACGCAGTATTTT. Translation gives CASSLMTSGGGDTQYF. V usage is TRBV5-4 and J usage is TRBJ2-3, with TRBD2 matching over 14 bases. V shed 1 base, J shed 5 bases, and the junction held 3 bases outside the gene matches. CDR1 and CDR2 (germline): SGHNT, YYREEE (reference sequence). CDR3 length: 16 residues. Combining the CDR3 with reference TRBV5-4 and TRBJ2-3 gives the whole variable domain ETGVTQSPTHLIKTRGQQVTLRCSSQSGHNTVSWYQQALGQGPQFIFQYYREEENGRGNFPPRFSGLQFPNYSSELNVNALELDDSALYLCASSLMTSGGGDTQYFGPGTRLTVL.

There are a few counts of this clone. The CDR3 sequence: CASSYETPNYGYTF. For the CDR3, the DNA is TGTGCCAGCAGCTACGAGACTCCAAACTATGGCTACACCTTC. The chain joins TRBV7-9 to TRBJ1-2; D unclear. The germline V gene encodes CDR1 SEHNR and CDR2 FQNEAQ (reference sequence). The V end was cut by 4 bases, the J end by 2 bases, with 11 bases between. The CDR3 has 14 residues.

The chain couples TRBV5-1 to TRBJ2-6; TRBD1 matches at 9 bases. Germline V gene sequence: CDR1 SGHRS, CDR2 YFSETQ. The CDR3 extends over 18 amino acids. V lost 3 bases, J lost 1 base, and 8 bases stayed unmatched. CDR3 DNA sequence: TGCGCCAGCAGCTCAACAGGGGGCGGACGGTCTGGGGCCAACGTCCTGACTTTC. Protein product: CASSSTGGGRSGANVLTF.

The chain joins TRBV10-3 to TRBJ1-1, with TRBD1 as a possible D gene (5 bases). CDR3 length equals 12 residues. Looked up from germline, CDR1 is ENHRY and CDR2 is SYGVKD. Trimming took 10 bases from V and 1 from J, leaving 10 bases between them. The CDR3 loop is CATQGGNTEAFF. CDR3 nucleotide sequence: TGTGCCACCCAGGGCGGGAACACTGAAGCTTTCTTT.

The chain is built from TRBV19 and TRBJ2-2; a weak D match, TRBD1 (5 bases). This CDR3 is built from 17 residues. Trimming took off 4 bases at V and 1 base at J, with 16 bases between the two ends. CDR1 and CDR2 (germline): LNHDA, SQIVND (reference sequence). CDR3 amino acids: CASSTPFRELNTGELFF. The CDR3 nucleotides read TGTGCCAGTAGTACTCCCTTCAGGGAATTGAACACCGGGGAGCTGTTTTTT.

This clone occurred a few times. V is TRBV7-9 and J is TRBJ2-3, with TRBD2 as a possible D gene (6 bases). Germline V gene lookup returns CDR1 SEHNR and CDR2 FQNEAQ (reference sequence). Trimming pared 3 bases from V and 2 bases from J, leaving 12 bases between. The length of the CDR3 is 15 residues. The DNA for the CDR3 is TGTGCCAGCAGCTTTGTCGGGGGATCCACAGATACGCAGTATTTT. It yields the protein CASSFVGGSTDTQYF.

This chain joins TRBV7-9 and TRBJ2-2; 12 bases map to TRBD2. This CDR3 has 15 residues. Germline assignment: CDR1 SEHNR and CDR2 FQNEAQ (reference sequence). After removal of 8 bases from V and 5 bases from J, the junction contained 6 bases not matched to a gene. CDR3 region: CASGLAGKFTGELFF. In DNA, the CDR3 is TGTGCCAGCGGACTAGCGGGAAAATTTACCGGGGAGCTGTTTTTT.

In its sample, this clone was seen once. This chain uses TRBV29-1 with TRBJ1-2; no reliable D call. Germline values: CDR1 SQVTM, CDR2 ANQGSEA. The V gene lost 4 bases and the J gene lost 5 bases, with 14 bases spanning the gap. The CDR3 runs 13 residues. As DNA, the CDR3 is TGCAGCGTTGCACTTGATAGGGAATATGGCTACACCTTC. Its protein product is CSVALDREYGYTF.

The chain recombines TRBV14 with TRBJ2-2; possibly TRBD1 for D (5 bases). This CDR3 spans 13 amino acids. Germline CDR1 and CDR2: SGHDN and FVKESK. The ends were cut back, 6 bases at V and 8 bases at J, with 13 bases in the middle. DNA for the CDR3: TGTGCCAGCAGACAGGCGTTCCTAGGGGAGCTGTTTTTT. Translation: CASRQAFLGELFF. The complete variable domain, with remaining parts taken from reference TRBV14 and TRBJ2-2, reads EAGVTQFPSHSVIEKGQTVTLRCDPISGHDNLYWYRRVMGKEIKFLLHFVKESKQDESGMPNNRFLAERTGGTYSTLKVQPAELEDSGVYFCASRQAFLGELFFGEGSRLTVL.

For this clone: This specimen includes other DNA sequences encoding the same CDR3. This sequence joins TRBV28 and TRBJ1-4; 9 positions match TRBD1. Germline CDR1 and CDR2: MDHEN and SYDVKM. J lost 7 bases, V lost 3 bases, and 3 bases had no gene match. The CDR3 covers 14 residues. The CDR3 DNA sequence: TGTGCCAGCAGTTTGGACAGGGGTCGTGAAAAACTGTTTTTT. Its protein is CASSLDRGREKLFF.

The genes are TRBV27 and TRBJ2-1; 12 nucleotides agree with TRBD2. J gave up 6 bases and V 1 base, and 7 bases lay outside the gene matches. This CDR3 contains 17 residues. Germline values: CDR1 MNHEY, CDR2 SMNVEV (reference sequence). The CDR3 DNA sequence: TGTGCCAGCAGTTTATGGGCTAGCGGGAGGGCGGGCAATGAGCAGTTCTTC. This gives the protein CASSLWASGRAGNEQFF.

This chain links TRBV6-5 with TRBJ2-3; 13 nucleotides match TRBD2. The CDR3 contains 16 residues. Looked up from germline, CDR1 is MNHEY and CDR2 is SVGAGI. The V segment lost 2 bases and the J segment 6 bases; nucleotides outside the gene matches: 5. The CDR3 region is CASSYTSGRGSDTQYF. The DNA of the CDR3 is TGTGCCAGCAGTTACACTAGCGGGAGGGGCAGTGATACGCAGTATTTT.

The rearrangement joins TRBV5-5 to TRBJ1-2, with D perhaps matching TRBD1 (5 bases). V was clipped by 4 bases and J by 5 bases, with 12 bases between them. CDR3 length: 13 amino acids. The germline V gene encodes CDR1 SGHKS and CDR2 YYEKEE (reference sequence). CDR3 in DNA: TGTGCCAGCAGCGAGGGACCGATTTATGGCTACACCTTC. This codes for CASSEGPIYGYTF.

The chain employs TRBV9 and TRBJ2-5, with a weak D call TRBD1 (6 bases). Germline CDR1 SGDLS, CDR2 YYNGEE. CDR3 length equals 16 residues. The V end was cut by 0 bases, the J end by 1 base, with 13 bases between. The CDR3 region has the DNA TGTGCCAGCAGCGTAGGGACAGAAATATTCCAAGAGACCCAGTACTTC. Amino acid sequence: CASSVGTEIFQETQYF.

V usage is TRBV15 and J usage is TRBJ2-1, with a weak D call TRBD2 (5 bases). CDR3 length equals 18 residues. V gave up 0 bases and J gave up 6 bases, with 21 bases separating them. CDR1 is LNHNV, CDR2 YYDKDF, per germline (reference sequence). CDR3 sequence: CATSRDRLETTLLNEQFF. The CDR3 DNA follows: TGTGCCACCAGCAGAGATAGGTTAGAGACTACGCTCCTCAATGAGCAGTTCTTC.

The J gene is TRBJ2-7, the V gene TRBV4-3; D is uncertain. Germline CDR1 reads LGHNA; CDR2 reads YSLEER. V was trimmed by 2 bases and J by 4 bases, leaving 9 bases between them. The CDR3 runs to 13 residues. CDR3 protein: CASSQMSGYEQYF. CDR3 DNA: TGCGCCAGCAGCCAAATGTCCGGGTACGAGCAGTACTTC.

This clone is judged medium-sized. The chain uses TRBV9 and TRBJ2-6; D remains ambiguous. Per the germline V gene, CDR1 is SGDLS and CDR2 is YYNGEE. This CDR3 has 16 amino acids. Trimming took 1 base from V and 0 from J, leaving 8 bases between them. The CDR3 here is CASSVSMASGANVLTF. In nucleotides, the CDR3 is TGTGCCAGCAGCGTAAGTATGGCCTCTGGGGCCAACGTCCTGACTTTC.

J is TRBJ1-2 and V is TRBV5-4, with 7 bases aligning to TRBD1. Germline V CDR1 and CDR2: SGHNT, YYREEE (reference sequence). The CDR3 has 15 amino acids. The V segment lost 1 base and the J segment 4 bases; nucleotides outside the gene matches: 7. CDR3 sequence: CASSLQDRPIYGYTF. In DNA form, the CDR3 reads TGTGCCAGCAGCTTGCAGGACAGGCCAATCTATGGCTACACCTTC.

The chain has TRBV30 and TRBJ2-1, with 8 positions matching TRBD2. CDR1 is GTSNPN, CDR2 SVGIG, per germline (reference sequence). The junction had 7 bases not matched to a gene; V was cut back by 2 bases and J by 4 bases. The CDR3 runs to 15 residues. CDR3 DNA sequence: TGTGCCTGGAGTTACGTAGCGGGGCTTTACAATGAGCAGTTCTTC. Translating gives CAWSYVAGLYNEQFF.